Shown below are 14 T cell receptor beta chains from a single sample sequenced in a study of cytomegalovirus exposure and HLA in healthy donors. A multiplex PCR was run with 60 Vbeta primers and 13 Jbeta primers. Measured with immunoSEQ multiplex PCR; TCRdb has only the in-frame clones, and not every one. The sample contains some 160,000 clones, about a tenth of which appear only once. The sequenced material came from PBMCs. These receptors were obtained from a male donor in good health and CMV-seronegative.

The chain uses TRBV4-3 and TRBJ2-3; D may be TRBD2 (7 bases). The CDR3 covers 18 residues. The V end lost 3 bases, the J end lost 3 bases, and 22 bases lay between the germline ends. Germline lookup yields CDR1 LGHNA and CDR2 YSLEER. The CDR3 loop reads CASSQVHQAGAETDTQYF. The DNA of the CDR3 is TGCGCCAGCAGCCAGGTACATCAGGCGGGGGCTGAGACAGATACGCAGTATTTT.

V gene TRBV19 combines with J gene TRBJ1-5, with D perhaps TRBD1 (6 bases). The germline gives CDR1 LNHDA, CDR2 SQIVND (reference sequence). The CDR3 extends over 14 amino acids. V dropped 6 bases and J dropped 4 bases, with 13 bases sitting between them. The CDR3 bases are TGTGCCAGTAGCGGGACACTAATGAATCAGCCCCAGCATTTT. Translated, it gives CASSGTLMNQPQHF.

This clone was found a few times. V and J are TRBV7-7 and TRBJ2-7; no clear D gene. Looked up from germline, CDR1 is SSHAT and CDR2 is FNYEAQ (reference sequence). This CDR3 region has 13 residues. Between the trimmed V and J ends, which lost 3 bases and 3 bases, there was a span of 9 bases. Written as DNA, the CDR3 is TGTGCCAGCAGCTTTGCACTCGACTACGAGCAGTACTTC. Protein sequence: CASSFALDYEQYF.

CDR3 in DNA: TGTGCCAGCAGTTCCCCTAGCTCCTATAATTCACCCCTCCACTTT. Its translation is CASSSPSSYNSPLHF. The chain couples TRBV28 to TRBJ1-6; unclear D gene. Germline CDR1 reads MDHEN; CDR2 reads SYDVKM. Trimming removed 4 bases from V and 0 bases from J, with 7 bases in between. The CDR3 has 15 residues.

This chain links TRBV5-1 with TRBJ1-6; TRBD1 is a possible D gene (6 bases). The CDR3 has 19 residues. Trimming removed 4 bases at V and 1 base at J, with 21 bases between. Germline V gene sequence: CDR1 SGHRS, CDR2 YFSETQ. As DNA, the CDR3 is TGCGCCAGCAGCCTCAACCCACAGGGAATGAGTTCCTATAATTCACCCCTCCACTTT. Its translation is CASSLNPQGMSSYNSPLHF.

Only a few counts were recorded for this clone. The genes are TRBV19 and TRBJ2-7; D possibly corresponds to TRBD2 (6 bases). CDR1 is LNHDA, CDR2 SQIVND, per germline (reference sequence). V was clipped by 5 bases and J by 0 bases, with 14 bases between them. This CDR3 has 15 residues. The chain's CDR3 is CASSFAAGSSYEQYF. The DNA for the CDR3 is TGTGCCAGTAGTTTCGCGGCGGGGAGCTCCTACGAGCAGTACTTC.

This clone has more than one count but fewer than ten. The chain recombines TRBV2 with TRBJ1-2; D is unclear. The CDR3 runs 14 residues. Germline CDR1 reads SNHLY; CDR2 reads FYNNEI. Trimming took 8 bases from V and 4 from J, leaving 17 bases between them. CDR3 protein: CASQLEAAVYGYTF. CDR3 bases: TGTGCCAGCCAATTAGAGGCAGCAGTCTATGGCTACACCTTC.

Only a few counts were recorded for this clone. This chain joins TRBV5-4 and TRBJ1-3; a possible D gene is TRBD1 (6 bases). The CDR3 covers 16 residues. The germline V gene has CDR1 SGHNT and CDR2 YYREEE (reference sequence). The V end lost 9 bases, the J end lost 2 bases, and 21 bases lay between the germline ends. CDR3 bases: TGTGCCACCGTCGATTCAGGGGCAAGGGCTGGAAACACCATATATTTT. The encoded protein is CATVDSGARAGNTIYF. Combining the CDR3 with reference TRBV5-4 and TRBJ1-3 gives the whole variable domain ETGVTQSPTHLIKTRGQQVTLRCSSQSGHNTVSWYQQALGQGPQFIFQYYREEENGRGNFPPRFSGLQFPNYSSELNVNALELDDSALYLCATVDSGARAGNTIYFGEGSWLTVV.

Only one count was recorded for this clone. The V gene is TRBV28, the J gene TRBJ2-7, with D unresolved. Germline assignment: CDR1 MDHEN and CDR2 SYDVKM. The CDR3 runs to 14 residues. The V and J ends lost 3 bases and 3 bases respectively, with 12 bases between them. The CDR3 loop is CASSFSGFSYEQYF. The DNA for the CDR3 is TGTGCCAGCAGTTTTTCCGGGTTTAGCTACGAGCAGTACTTC. Full variable domain (outside the CDR3, taken from reference TRBV28 and TRBJ2-7): DVKVTQSSRYLVKRTGEKVFLECVQDMDHENMFWYRQDPGLGLRLIYFSYDVKMKEKGDIPEGYSVSREKKERFSLILESASTNQTSMYLCASSFSGFSYEQYFGPGTRLTVT.

The chain recombines TRBV19 with TRBJ1-5, with TRBD1 matching over 8 bases. This CDR3 region has 15 residues. Trimming at V came to 4 bases and at J to 6 bases, leaving 8 bases not matched to a gene. Per the germline V gene, CDR1 is LNHDA and CDR2 is SQIVND (reference sequence). The CDR3 is CASSRLRGLGQPQHF. In nucleotides, the CDR3 is TGTGCCAGTAGTAGACTCAGGGGGCTGGGTCAGCCCCAGCATTTT.

This clone was seen only a few times. This chain uses TRBV5-1 with TRBJ2-1; 11 nucleotides agree with TRBD2. The germline gives CDR1 SGHRS, CDR2 YFSETQ. V was pared by 0 bases and J by 6 bases, with 2 bases of the junction left unmatched. CDR3 length: 15 residues. CDR3 in DNA: TGCGCCAGCAGCTTGGGGGGACTAGCGGTCAATGAGCAGTTCTTC. It codes for CASSLGGLAVNEQFF.

This clone has just a few counts. The rearrangement uses TRBV4-2 and TRBJ2-1, with D maybe TRBD2 (5 bases). This CDR3 contains 14 residues. Trimming stripped 0 bases from V and 15 bases from J, with 18 bases between. Germline assignment: CDR1 LGHNA and CDR2 YNFKEQ. CDR3 residues: CASSQDLAGPGPFF. The CDR3 nucleotides read TGTGCCAGCAGCCAAGATCTTGCGGGCCCGGGCCCGTTCTTC.

There are a few counts of this clone. The V call is TRBV27, the J call TRBJ1-2; D is uncertain. CDR3 length: 14 amino acids. The ends were cut back, 1 base at V and 8 bases at J, with 14 bases in the middle. From germline, CDR1 is MNHEY and CDR2 SMNVEV (reference sequence). CDR3 in DNA: TGTGCCAGCAGTTTATTTTTTGGAGGCAAAGGCTACACCTTC. It yields the protein CASSLFFGGKGYTF.

V and J are TRBV7-2 and TRBJ2-7, with 11 bases aligning to TRBD2. The CDR3 has 13 amino acids. In germline, CDR1 is SGHTA, CDR2 FQGNSA. V lost 4 bases to trimming and J lost 6 bases; unmatched junction nucleotides: 2. The CDR3 DNA follows: TGTGCCAGCAGCTATAGCGGGGGGGGCGAGCAGTACTTC. As protein: CASSYSGGGEQYF.